These 32 T cell receptor beta chains were all obtained from the same sample, sequenced in a study of control samples from healthy donors and cancer patients. Assay used: immunoSEQ multiplex PCR; TCRdb lists only in-frame clones, some missing. There are 100,000 to 150,000 clones in the sample; roughly 87% occur only once, and about 8.7% lies in the top ten. Sequenced input: blood. The origin of the receptors is a man aged 40-50 years in good health.

The chain recombines TRBV7-9 with TRBJ2-1; TRBD1 agrees at 7 bases. The CDR3 contains 17 residues. V lost 5 bases to trimming and J lost 4 bases; unmatched junction nucleotides: 14. The germline CDR1 and CDR2 sequences are SEHNR and FQNEAQ (reference sequence). Here the CDR3 DNA reads TGTGCCAGCAGCCCCCGACCTCGGGGACAGCTATACAATGAGCAGTTCTTC. Amino acid sequence: CASSPRPRGQLYNEQFF.

The chain combines TRBV7-9 with TRBJ1-2, with D hard to call. Germline-derived CDR1 and CDR2 are SEHNR and FQNEAQ (reference sequence). This CDR3 region has 16 residues. The V end was cut by 4 bases, the J end by 4 bases, with 19 bases between. Here the CDR3 DNA reads TGTGCCAGCAGCTCCAGCATCATCCGGGCCCCCTATGGCTACACCTTC. Its protein is CASSSSIIRAPYGYTF.

CDR3 residues: CASSPNRGNTQYF. The DNA of the CDR3 is TGTGCCAGCAGCCCAAACAGGGGAAATACGCAGTATTTT. The chain is built from TRBV7-2 and TRBJ2-3; TRBD1 agrees at 7 bases. J was trimmed by 7 bases and V by 5 bases; bases with no gene match: 6. Germline CDR1 SGHTA, CDR2 FQGNSA. CDR3 length: 13 residues.

This rearrangement joins TRBV19 to TRBJ1-2, with D possibly TRBD1 on 6 matching bases. Looked up from germline, CDR1 is LNHDA and CDR2 is SQIVND (reference sequence). The CDR3 is 14 amino acids. V shed 5 bases and J shed 5 bases, with 15 bases lying between them. This CDR3 reads CASSGGQLYYGYTF. The CDR3 nucleotides read TGTGCCAGTAGTGGAGGACAGCTTTATTATGGCTACACCTTC.

The rearrangement uses TRBV11-3 and TRBJ2-5, with 8 bases that match TRBD1. This CDR3 contains 14 residues. V lost 4 bases to trimming and J lost 2 bases; unmatched junction nucleotides: 3. Germline CDR1 reads SGHNT; CDR2 reads YENEEA. CDR3 loop: CASSSYRGQETQYF. Written as DNA, the CDR3 is TGTGCCAGCAGCTCATACAGGGGGCAAGAGACCCAGTACTTC.

The chain is built from TRBV4-3 and TRBJ2-1; D is undetermined. The CDR3 covers 16 residues. Germline V gene lookup returns CDR1 LGHNA and CDR2 YSLEER. V dropped 0 bases and J dropped 4 bases, with 13 bases sitting between them. CDR3 DNA: TGCGCCAGCAGCCAAGATAGGATCATTTCTTACAATGAGCAGTTCTTC. Translation: CASSQDRIISYNEQFF.

This clone has more than one count but fewer than ten. V gene TRBV29-1 combines with J gene TRBJ2-5, with D perhaps TRBD1 (5 bases). The CDR3 has 14 amino acids. V was cut by 7 bases and J by 5 bases, with 20 bases left in between. The V gene's germline CDR1 is SQVTM and CDR2 ANQGSEA. Here the CDR3 reads CSGGRGAPGETQYF. The DNA for the CDR3 is TGCAGCGGGGGCCGAGGCGCACCTGGGGAGACCCAGTACTTC.

V and J are TRBV6-1 and TRBJ2-7, with D perhaps assigned TRBD1 or TRBD2 (5 bases each). V was pared by 0 bases and J by 1 base, with 10 bases between. Per germline, CDR1 MNHNS and CDR2 SASEGT. The length of the CDR3 is 15 residues. The CDR3 here is CASSEAGEPSYEQYF. CDR3 sequence (DNA): TGTGCCAGCAGTGAAGCGGGGGAACCTTCCTACGAGCAGTACTTC.

The chain combines TRBV4-3 with TRBJ2-1, with TRBD2 matching over 10 bases. The germline V gene encodes CDR1 LGHNA and CDR2 YSLEER. The CDR3 is made up of 13 amino acids. Trimming at V came to 9 bases and at J to 4 bases, leaving 3 bases not matched to a gene. The CDR3 reads CASSSGGYNEQFF. The CDR3 DNA reads TGCGCCAGTTCTAGCGGGGGATACAATGAGCAGTTCTTC.

This clone was seen a handful of times. The genes are TRBV18 and TRBJ1-1; D unclear. V shed 6 bases and J shed 1 base, with 9 bases lying between them. The CDR3 has 13 residues. Germline V CDR1 and CDR2: KGHSH, LQKENI. The CDR3 sequence is CASSRVRNTEAFF. As DNA, the CDR3 is TGTGCCAGCTCTCGGGTAAGGAACACTGAAGCTTTCTTT.

The chain links TRBV27 to TRBJ1-4; no reliable D call. This CDR3 is built from 13 residues. Germline CDR1 MNHEY, CDR2 SMNVEV (reference sequence). Trimming removed 2 bases from V and 5 bases from J, with 6 bases in between. CDR3 in DNA: TGTGCCAGCAGTTTAGTTCAGAATGAAAAACTGTTTTTT. Protein sequence: CASSLVQNEKLFF.

The chain is built from TRBV20-1 and TRBJ2-3; tentatively, D is TRBD2 (5 bases). The V gene lost 3 bases and the J gene lost 4 bases, with 11 bases spanning the gap. CDR1 and CDR2 (germline): DFQATT, SNEGSKA (reference sequence). The CDR3 runs to 13 residues. Written as DNA, the CDR3 is TGCAGTGCTAGTAGGCAGGAGGCAGATACGCAGTATTTT. As protein: CSASRQEADTQYF.

The J gene is TRBJ1-5, the V gene TRBV6-6, with D uncertain. Germline V gene data show CDR1 as MNHNY and CDR2 as SVGAGI (reference sequence). Trimming cost V 4 bases and J 2 bases, with 15 bases left between them. The CDR3 is 16 residues long. DNA of the CDR3: TGTGCCAGCAGTTCCGTTGGCCCGCAGGGCAATCAGCCCCAGCATTTT. Its translation is CASSSVGPQGNQPQHF.

This sequence joins TRBV25-1 and TRBJ1-4; D is undetermined. The CDR3 contains 15 residues. Germline V gives CDR1 MGHDK, CDR2 SYGVNS. With 4 bases removed from V and 2 bases from J, the gap between germline ends came to 11 bases. The CDR3 region is CASSADLGTNEKLFF. Written as DNA, the CDR3 is TGTGCCAGCAGTGCGGACCTCGGGACTAATGAAAAACTGTTTTTT. The full variable domain, in which reference TRBV25-1 and TRBJ1-4 provide the parts outside the CDR3, is EADIYQTPRYLVIGTGKKITLECSQTMGHDKMYWYQQDPGMELHLIHYSYGVNSTEKGDLSSESTVSRIRTEHFPLTLESARPSHTSQYLCASSADLGTNEKLFFGSGTQLSVL.

J is TRBJ2-1 and V is TRBV5-1; tentatively, D is TRBD2 (7 bases). Trimming removed 7 bases at V and 4 bases at J, with 12 bases between. The CDR3 is 13 amino acids. The germline gives CDR1 SGHRS, CDR2 YFSETQ. The CDR3 region is CASWEGHYNEQFF. The CDR3 DNA reads as TGCGCCAGCTGGGAGGGACATTACAATGAGCAGTTCTTC.

In nucleotides, the CDR3 is TGTGCCAGCTCACCGAACAGAAACAATCAGCCCCAGCATTTT. Translation gives CASSPNRNNQPQHF. The chain uses TRBV18 and TRBJ1-5; D remains ambiguous. CDR1 is KGHSH and CDR2 is LQKENI in the germline V gene. V lost 3 bases and J lost 3, with 9 bases in between. This CDR3 region has 14 residues.

The J gene is TRBJ2-2, the V gene TRBV6-4, with 8 bases identical to TRBD1. The germline V gene has CDR1 MRHNA and CDR2 SNTAGT. The CDR3 sequence is 14 residues long. The J segment lost 6 bases and the V segment lost 5 bases, leaving 5 bases of the junction unmatched. The CDR3 nucleotides are TGTGCCAGCAGTACAGGGGGTGCGGCCGGGGAGCTGTTTTTT. This codes for CASSTGGAAGELFF.

In this sample, this clone turned up a few times. V is TRBV7-9 and J is TRBJ1-1; possibly TRBD1 for D (6 bases). Germline lookup yields CDR1 SEHNR and CDR2 FQNEAQ (reference sequence). There are 12 residues in the CDR3. V was pared by 6 bases and J by 10 bases, with 15 bases between. In nucleotides, the CDR3 is TGTGCCAGCAGGCAACCGGGGGGCGCAGCTTTCTTT. Its translation: CASRQPGGAAFF.

The CDR3 DNA follows: TGTGCCACCAGCAGAGGAACAGATACGCAGTATTTT. This encodes CATSRGTDTQYF. The chain recombines TRBV15 with TRBJ2-3; D is uncertain. Trimming took 1 base from V and 3 from J, leaving 2 bases between them. CDR1 is LNHNV and CDR2 is YYDKDF in the germline V gene (reference sequence). The CDR3 has 12 residues.

The chain carries TRBV30 and TRBJ1-3, with D unresolved. The CDR3 contains 14 residues. Trimming cost V 4 bases and J 0 bases, with 10 bases left between them. CDR1 and CDR2 from the germline V gene are GTSNPN and SVGIG (reference sequence). The CDR3 coding sequence is TGTGCCTGGAAGGAATCGCTCTCTGGAAACACCATATATTTT. This codes for CAWKESLSGNTIYF. The whole variable domain, filled in from reference TRBV30 and TRBJ1-3, reads SQTIHQWPATLVQPVGSPLSLECTVEGTSNPNLYWYRQAAGRGLQLLFYSVGIGQISSEVPQNLSASRPQDRQFILSSKKLLLSDSGFYLCAWKESLSGNTIYFGEGSWLTVV.

V usage is TRBV15 and J usage is TRBJ2-7; TRBD1 matches 9 bases. The germline V gene has CDR1 LNHNV and CDR2 YYDKDF (reference sequence). V trimming: 0 bases; J trimming: 6 bases; junction bases outside the gene matches: 6. The CDR3 loop spans 15 amino acids. The CDR3 nucleotides are TGTGCCACCAGCAGAGATGTAGGACAGGGGTTCGAGCAGTACTTC. Amino acid sequence: CATSRDVGQGFEQYF.

The count of this clone is one. CDR3 in amino acids: CASSPETGLRAKNIQYF. CDR3 bases: TGTGCCAGCAGCCCGGAAACAGGGCTAAGGGCCAAAAACATTCAGTACTTC. The chain employs TRBV7-9 and TRBJ2-4, with D possibly being TRBD1 (6 bases). V was cut by 5 bases and J by 1 base, with 18 bases left in between. Looked up from germline, CDR1 is SEHNR and CDR2 is FQNEAQ (reference sequence). The CDR3 extends over 17 amino acids.

The chain employs TRBV9 and TRBJ1-1; 7 positions match TRBD1. The germline gives CDR1 SGDLS, CDR2 YYNGEE. This CDR3 comprises 14 residues. The V segment lost 4 bases and the J segment 1 base; nucleotides outside the gene matches: 4. CDR3 DNA: TGTGCCAGCAGCCCTCGACAGGGGAACACTGAAGCTTTCTTT. Residues: CASSPRQGNTEAFF.

This clone was seen just once. The rearrangement links TRBV15 to TRBJ2-7; D could derive from TRBD1 or TRBD2 (6 bases each). Trimming took 3 bases from V and 4 from J, leaving 13 bases between them. The CDR3 is made up of 14 amino acids. Per germline, CDR1 LNHNV and CDR2 YYDKDF (reference sequence). CDR3 sequence reads: CATSRGGRSYEQYF. In DNA form, the CDR3 reads TGTGCCACCAGCAGGGGGGGCCGGAGTTACGAGCAGTACTTC.

The rearrangement joins TRBV29-1 to TRBJ2-7; D may be TRBD1 (6 bases). The V end was cut by 4 bases, the J end by 0 bases, with 13 bases between. Germline V lookup: CDR1 SQVTM, CDR2 ANQGSEA. CDR3 size: 14 residues. Written as DNA, the CDR3 is TGCAGCGTTGGTGGGGGCCCAGGCTCCTACGAGCAGTACTTC. Protein product: CSVGGGPGSYEQYF.

The chain is built from TRBV5-6 and TRBJ1-3; 7 positions agree with TRBD1. Germline values: CDR1 SGHDT, CDR2 YYEEEE. The V and J ends lost 4 bases and 0 bases, in that order; junction bases with no gene match: 4. The CDR3 runs to 15 residues. The CDR3 is CASSPTGASGNTIYF. CDR3 bases: TGTGCCAGCAGCCCAACAGGGGCCTCTGGAAACACCATATATTTT.

This rearrangement joins TRBV4-1 to TRBJ2-1; TRBD1 is a possible D gene (6 bases). Germline loops: CDR1 MGHRA, CDR2 YSYEKL. The germline V and J ends were trimmed by 1 base and 8 bases, with 15 bases remaining between them. The CDR3 runs to 15 residues. The CDR3 DNA sequence: TGCGCCAGCAGCCAAGTCGGTCAGGGGAAGGATGAGCAGTTCTTC. Translating gives CASSQVGQGKDEQFF.

The gene calls are TRBV12-5 and TRBJ1-1; D gene uncertain. Germline lookup yields CDR1 LGHNT and CDR2 FRNRAP. V was pared by 1 base and J by 1 base, with 4 bases between. The CDR3 covers 13 residues. The DNA of the CDR3 is TGTGCTAGTGGTTTGGGGGGGAACACTGAAGCTTTCTTT. Residues: CASGLGGNTEAFF.

The chain has TRBV27 and TRBJ2-2; D possibly matches TRBD1 or TRBD2 (5 bases each). This CDR3 comprises 15 residues. Germline CDR1 and CDR2: MNHEY and SMNVEV (reference sequence). The V end lost 2 bases, the J end lost 7 bases, and 14 bases lay between the germline ends. CDR3 loop: CASSLHGAGGGELFF. In DNA form, the CDR3 reads TGTGCCAGCAGTTTACACGGGGCGGGCGGCGGGGAGCTGTTTTTT.

Written as DNA, the CDR3 is TGTGCCAGCAGCCAATCTTCAACCGTCAATCAGCCCCAGCATTTT. Translation gives CASSQSSTVNQPQHF. The chain recombines TRBV16 with TRBJ1-5; no clear D. The CDR3 contains 15 residues. Germline CDR1 KGHSY, CDR2 FQNENV. V was clipped by 0 bases and J by 3 bases, with 9 bases between them.

CDR3 DNA sequence: TGTGCCAGCAGTGAGTACACAACCATGTACTATGGCTACACCTTC. Translation gives CASSEYTTMYYGYTF. The V and J genes are TRBV2 and TRBJ1-2, with unresolved D. CDR3 length: 15 residues. Deletions cut 3 bases from V and 3 bases from J, with 14 bases between. Germline loops: CDR1 SNHLY, CDR2 FYNNEI.

This chain uses TRBV2 with TRBJ1-3; 8 nucleotides agree with TRBD1. Germline CDR1 is SNHLY and CDR2 is FYNNEI. The CDR3 loop spans 13 amino acids. Unmatched junction bases numbered 2, after V lost 6 bases and J lost 4 bases. CDR3: CASRQGEGNTIYF. Written as DNA, the CDR3 is TGTGCCAGCAGACAGGGGGAAGGAAACACCATATATTTT.